A selection of T cell receptor beta chains follows, all from one sample in a study of human T cells and chemical hapten exposure. TCRdb independently ran MiXCR on the RACE reads; one entry per CDR3 protein. The table records some 36,000 distinct CDR3 sequences, roughly 7.6% of them present only once. Sample: whole blood, taken in connection with sensitization to the hapten diphenylcyclopropenone (DPC). The receptors originated from a woman aged 45-65 years with alopecia areata. Some clones in this sample may be carry-over from other donors' samples. Both conserved end residues are part of each CDR3. A D gene is named only where the DNA matches it firmly. Part of the rows lack a size; the others show once, few, many or a class for expanded clones.

j_gene: TRBJ1-5; d_gene: TRBD1; v_gene: TRBV6-6; abundance: many; len: 14; CDR3aa: CASSSTGGGQPQHF; CDR3nt: TGTGCCAGCAGTTCTACAGGGGGCGGACAGCCCCAGCATTTT
j_gene: TRBJ2-7; d_gene: .; v_gene: TRBV6-6; abundance: many; len: 13; CDR3aa: CASSPRGRYEQYF; CDR3nt: TGTGCCAGCAGTCCGAGGGGACGATACGAGCAGTACTTC
j_gene: TRBJ2-2; d_gene: TRBD1; v_gene: TRBV20-1; abundance: .; len: 15; CDR3aa: CSATGGTGETGELFF; CDR3nt: TGCAGTGCTACGGGTGGGACAGGGGAAACCGGGGAGCTGTTTTTT
j_gene: TRBJ1-3; d_gene: TRBD1; v_gene: TRBV12-3/TRBV12-4; abundance: many; len: 17; CDR3aa: CASSRTGDRSSGNTIYF; CDR3nt: TGTGCCAGCAGCCGGACAGGGGATCGGAGCTCTGGAAACACCATATATTTT
j_gene: TRBJ2-6; d_gene: .; v_gene: TRBV20-1; abundance: few; len: 15; CDR3aa: CSARVQGSGANVLTF; CDR3nt: TGCAGTGCTAGAGTACAAGGTTCTGGGGCCAACGTCCTGACTTTC
j_gene: TRBJ1-5; d_gene: .; v_gene: TRBV3-1; abundance: many; len: 15; CDR3aa: CASSLDLGSNQPQHF; CDR3nt: TGTGCCAGCAGCCTCGACCTTGGCAGCAATCAGCCCCAGCATTTT
j_gene: TRBJ2-3; d_gene: .; v_gene: TRBV10-3; abundance: many; len: 13; CDR3aa: CAISGLSGDTQYF; CDR3nt: TGTGCCATCTCAGGCCTTTCGGGAGATACGCAGTATTTT
j_gene: TRBJ2-1; d_gene: .; v_gene: TRBV5-1; abundance: many; len: 12; CDR3aa: CASSFTGTEQFF; CDR3nt: TGCGCCAGCAGCTTTACAGGGACTGAGCAGTTCTTC
j_gene: TRBJ2-5; d_gene: .; v_gene: TRBV9; abundance: .; len: 13; CDR3aa: CASNLGGEETQYF; CDR3nt: TGTGCCAGCAACTTGGGGGGTGAAGAGACCCAGTACTTC
j_gene: TRBJ1-5; d_gene: TRBD1; v_gene: TRBV10-3; abundance: many; len: 15; CDR3aa: CAIRAGQDSNQPQHF; CDR3nt: TGTGCCATCAGGGCGGGACAGGATAGCAATCAGCCCCAGCATTTT
j_gene: TRBJ2-3; d_gene: TRBD2; v_gene: TRBV28; abundance: few; len: 15; CDR3aa: CASILAGVTTDTQYF; CDR3nt: TGTGCCAGCATACTAGCGGGAGTAACAACAGATACGCAGTATTTT
j_gene: TRBJ2-5; d_gene: TRBD2; v_gene: TRBV6-2/TRBV6-3; abundance: .; len: 14; CDR3aa: CASSSLAKQETQYF; CDR3nt: TGTGCCAGCAGTTCACTAGCGAAACAAGAGACCCAGTACTTC
j_gene: TRBJ1-1; d_gene: .; v_gene: TRBV20-1; abundance: .; len: 11; CDR3aa: CSASREAEAFF; CDR3nt: TGCAGTGCCAGTAGGGAGGCTGAAGCTTTCTTT
j_gene: TRBJ2-7; d_gene: .; v_gene: TRBV7-2; abundance: few; len: 15; CDR3aa: CASSPSGGKSYEQYF; CDR3nt: TGTGCCAGCAGTCCTTCCGGCGGGAAAAGTTACGAGCAGTACTTC
j_gene: TRBJ1-1; d_gene: TRBD1; v_gene: TRBV12-3/TRBV12-4; abundance: many; len: 15; CDR3aa: CASSLMAQGVTEAFF; CDR3nt: TGTGCCAGCAGTTTAATGGCCCAGGGGGTAACTGAAGCTTTCTTT
j_gene: TRBJ2-2; d_gene: .; v_gene: TRBV19; abundance: many; len: 14; CDR3aa: CASSTTLNTGELFF; CDR3nt: TGTGCCAGTAGTACGACATTAAACACCGGGGAGCTGTTTTTT
j_gene: TRBJ2-4; d_gene: .; v_gene: TRBV28; abundance: few; len: 12; CDR3aa: CASSRPGTIQYF; CDR3nt: TGTGCCAGCTCCCGCCCTGGGACCATTCAGTACTTC
j_gene: TRBJ1-1; d_gene: .; v_gene: TRBV2; abundance: many; len: 13; CDR3aa: CASSHDTDTEAFF; CDR3nt: TGTGCCAGCAGCCACGACACGGACACTGAAGCTTTCTTT
j_gene: TRBJ1-1; d_gene: .; v_gene: TRBV3-1; abundance: .; len: 14; CDR3aa: CASSLQGMNTEAFF; CDR3nt: TGTGCCAGCAGCCTTCAGGGGATGAACACTGAAGCTTTCTTT
j_gene: TRBJ2-7; d_gene: .; v_gene: TRBV28; abundance: .; len: 11; CDR3aa: CASSLGYEQYF; CDR3nt: TGTGCCAGCAGTCTAGGCTACGAGCAGTACTTC
j_gene: TRBJ2-1; d_gene: .; v_gene: TRBV4-1; abundance: .; len: 14; CDR3aa: CASSRDLSYNEQFF; CDR3nt: TGCGCCAGCAGCCGGGACCTTTCCTACAATGAGCAGTTCTTC
j_gene: TRBJ2-3; d_gene: TRBD2; v_gene: TRBV7-2; abundance: few; len: 16; CDR3aa: CASSLVTSGARDTQYF; CDR3nt: TGTGCCAGCAGCTTAGTGACTAGCGGAGCCCGGGACACGCAGTATTTT
j_gene: TRBJ2-1; d_gene: TRBD1; v_gene: TRBV7-9; abundance: many; len: 14; CDR3aa: CASSHNGQGGEQFF; CDR3nt: TGTGCCAGCAGCCACAATGGACAGGGAGGTGAGCAGTTCTTC
j_gene: TRBJ2-2; d_gene: .; v_gene: TRBV3-1; abundance: many; len: 13; CDR3aa: CASSQARGGELFF; CDR3nt: TGTGCCAGCAGCCAAGCCAGAGGCGGGGAGCTGTTTTTT
j_gene: TRBJ2-3; d_gene: .; v_gene: TRBV7-3; abundance: many; len: 16; CDR3aa: CASSTRRVAATDTQYF; CDR3nt: TGTGCCAGCAGCACCCGGCGGGTAGCGGCCACAGATACGCAGTATTTT
j_gene: TRBJ1-1; d_gene: .; v_gene: TRBV29-1; abundance: many; len: 12; CDR3aa: CSVKDLNTEAFF; CDR3nt: TGCAGCGTTAAGGACCTGAACACTGAAGCTTTCTTT
j_gene: TRBJ1-4; d_gene: .; v_gene: TRBV20-1; abundance: few; len: 13; CDR3aa: CSARVGKAEKLFF; CDR3nt: TGCAGTGCTAGAGTAGGGAAGGCTGAAAAACTGTTTTTT
j_gene: TRBJ1-4; d_gene: .; v_gene: TRBV7-2; abundance: few; len: 16; CDR3aa: CASSLRGAATNEKLFF; CDR3nt: TGTGCCAGCAGCCTCCGGGGGGCTGCAACTAATGAAAAACTGTTTTTT
j_gene: TRBJ2-5; d_gene: .; v_gene: TRBV11-2; abundance: few; len: 16; CDR3aa: CASSSLGASGQETQYF; CDR3nt: TGTGCCAGCAGCTCCCTGGGGGCTAGCGGCCAAGAGACCCAGTACTTC
j_gene: TRBJ2-7; d_gene: .; v_gene: TRBV12-3/TRBV12-4; abundance: many; len: 14; CDR3aa: CASSLRPLLREQYF; CDR3nt: TGTGCCAGCAGTTTAAGACCCCTTCTACGAGAGCAGTACTTC
j_gene: TRBJ1-5; d_gene: .; v_gene: TRBV7-8; abundance: many; len: 16; CDR3aa: CASSPSPNSRNQPQHF; CDR3nt: TGTGCCAGCAGCCCCTCCCCGAACAGCAGGAATCAGCCCCAGCATTTT
j_gene: TRBJ2-7; d_gene: .; v_gene: TRBV29-1; abundance: once; len: 12; CDR3aa: CSIHTNSYEQYF; CDR3nt: TGCAGCATCCACACTAACTCCTACGAGCAGTACTTC
j_gene: TRBJ2-1; d_gene: TRBD2; v_gene: TRBV12-3/TRBV12-4; abundance: many; len: 17; CDR3aa: CASSFSSGISSYNEQFF; CDR3nt: TGTGCCAGCAGTTTCTCTAGCGGAATAAGCTCCTACAATGAGCAGTTCTTC
j_gene: TRBJ2-3; d_gene: .; v_gene: TRBV28; abundance: many; len: 13; CDR3aa: CASSRDPTDTQYF; CDR3nt: TGTGCCAGCAGTCGTGACCCCACAGATACGCAGTATTTT
j_gene: TRBJ1-4; d_gene: TRBD1; v_gene: TRBV7-6; abundance: few; len: 15; CDR3aa: CASSLGQGDNEKLFF; CDR3nt: TGTGCCAGCAGCTTAGGACAGGGGGATAATGAAAAACTGTTTTTT
j_gene: TRBJ2-7; d_gene: .; v_gene: TRBV7-6; abundance: many; len: 16; CDR3aa: CASSRRSGSSSYEQYF; CDR3nt: TGTGCCAGCAGCCGTAGAAGCGGGTCGTCCTCCTACGAGCAGTACTTC
j_gene: TRBJ2-4; d_gene: .; v_gene: TRBV20-1; abundance: many; len: 14; CDR3aa: CSALRDPLLGIQYF; CDR3nt: TGCAGTGCCCTCCGGGACCCCCTTTTGGGCATTCAGTACTTC
j_gene: TRBJ2-3; d_gene: TRBD2; v_gene: TRBV20-1; abundance: many; len: 14; CDR3aa: CSARARRGVVTQYF; CDR3nt: TGCAGTGCTAGAGCCCGCCGGGGGGTGGTTACGCAGTATTTT
j_gene: TRBJ2-1; d_gene: TRBD2; v_gene: TRBV20-1; abundance: many; len: 14; CDR3aa: CSATSSGTYNEQFF; CDR3nt: TGCAGTGCTACATCTAGCGGGACCTACAATGAGCAGTTCTTC
j_gene: TRBJ2-7; d_gene: .; v_gene: TRBV29-1; abundance: many; len: 12; CDR3aa: CSGTGSLDEQYF; CDR3nt: TGCAGCGGTACAGGGTCACTGGACGAGCAGTACTTC
j_gene: TRBJ2-7; d_gene: TRBD1; v_gene: TRBV6-6; abundance: few; len: 15; CDR3aa: CASEVMGQGAGEQYF; CDR3nt: TGTGCCAGCGAGGTCATGGGACAGGGTGCAGGGGAGCAGTACTTC
j_gene: TRBJ2-7; d_gene: .; v_gene: TRBV7-9; abundance: few; len: 12; CDR3aa: CASSLSGDEQYF; CDR3nt: TGTGCCAGCAGCTTATCGGGGGACGAGCAGTACTTC
j_gene: TRBJ1-5; d_gene: .; v_gene: TRBV19; abundance: many; len: 14; CDR3aa: CASSIRGGNQPQHF; CDR3nt: TGTGCCAGTAGTATACGGGGGGGCAATCAGCCCCAGCATTTT
j_gene: TRBJ2-3; d_gene: .; v_gene: TRBV5-4; abundance: .; len: 14; CDR3aa: CASSRDSFGNTQYF; CDR3nt: TGTGCCAGCAGTCGAGACAGCTTTGGGAATACGCAGTATTTT
j_gene: TRBJ2-3; d_gene: TRBD1; v_gene: TRBV7-2; abundance: many; len: 15; CDR3aa: CASRLPRGQTDTQYF; CDR3nt: TGTGCCAGCAGGCTCCCCAGGGGGCAGACAGATACGCAGTATTTT
j_gene: TRBJ1-5; d_gene: .; v_gene: TRBV6-2/TRBV6-3; abundance: many; len: 13; CDR3aa: CAGGDGGYQPQHF; CDR3nt: TGTGCCGGAGGGGACGGAGGATATCAGCCCCAGCATTTT
j_gene: TRBJ1-1; d_gene: .; v_gene: TRBV3-1; abundance: many; len: 14; CDR3aa: CASSHKQGKTEAFF; CDR3nt: TGTGCCAGCAGCCATAAACAGGGTAAAACTGAAGCTTTCTTT
j_gene: TRBJ1-5; d_gene: TRBD1; v_gene: TRBV19; abundance: many; len: 15; CDR3aa: CASSDTGGRHQPQHF; CDR3nt: TGTGCCAGTAGTGATACAGGGGGGAGGCATCAGCCCCAGCATTTT
j_gene: TRBJ1-5; d_gene: TRBD1; v_gene: TRBV6-6; abundance: many; len: 16; CDR3aa: CASSPLQGAGNQPQHF; CDR3nt: TGTGCCAGCAGTCCCTTACAGGGGGCTGGCAATCAGCCCCAGCATTTT
j_gene: TRBJ2-7; d_gene: TRBD2; v_gene: TRBV29-1; abundance: .; len: 13; CDR3aa: CSARLAGVGEQYF; CDR3nt: TGCAGCGCGAGACTAGCGGGAGTCGGGGAGCAGTACTTC
j_gene: TRBJ2-7; d_gene: .; v_gene: TRBV20-1; abundance: many; len: 15; CDR3aa: CSARDRSSGPYEQYF; CDR3nt: TGCAGTGCTAGAGATCGGAGTAGCGGACCCTACGAGCAGTACTTC
j_gene: TRBJ1-1; d_gene: .; v_gene: TRBV29-1; abundance: many; len: 13; CDR3aa: CSVEPGGGTEAFF; CDR3nt: TGCAGCGTTGAACCAGGCGGCGGAACTGAAGCTTTCTTT
j_gene: TRBJ1-5; d_gene: TRBD1; v_gene: TRBV6-1; abundance: many; len: 16; CDR3aa: CASSEAGTGNNQPQHF; CDR3nt: TGTGCCAGCAGTGAAGCAGGGACAGGGAATAATCAGCCCCAGCATTTT
j_gene: TRBJ1-1; d_gene: .; v_gene: TRBV7-7; abundance: many; len: 15; CDR3aa: CASSLRGSSDTEAFF; CDR3nt: TGTGCTAGCAGCCTCCGGGGGAGTTCAGACACTGAAGCTTTCTTT
j_gene: TRBJ1-2; d_gene: TRBD1; v_gene: TRBV20-1; abundance: many; len: 16; CDR3aa: CSARVQIQGVDYGYTF; CDR3nt: TGCAGTGCTAGAGTTCAAATACAGGGGGTTGACTATGGCTACACCTTC
j_gene: TRBJ2-1; d_gene: .; v_gene: TRBV7-2; abundance: few; len: 13; CDR3aa: CASSFQGGNEQFF; CDR3nt: TGTGCCAGCAGCTTTCAGGGAGGCAATGAGCAGTTCTTC
j_gene: TRBJ1-5; d_gene: .; v_gene: TRBV5-1; abundance: many; len: 14; CDR3aa: CASRRPGDNQPQHF; CDR3nt: TGCGCCAGCAGAAGACCCGGGGACAATCAGCCCCAGCATTTT
j_gene: TRBJ2-3; d_gene: TRBD1; v_gene: TRBV5-5; abundance: many; len: 16; CDR3aa: CASSLAGTGTSDTQYF; CDR3nt: TGTGCCAGCAGCTTGGCCGGGACAGGAACCTCCGATACGCAGTATTTT
j_gene: TRBJ1-1; d_gene: .; v_gene: TRBV5-5; abundance: medium-sized; len: 14; CDR3aa: CASSLLGSYTEAFF; CDR3nt: TGTGCCAGCAGCTTGCTAGGGAGCTACACTGAAGCTTTCTTT
j_gene: TRBJ1-1; d_gene: .; v_gene: TRBV5-1; abundance: .; len: 13; CDR3aa: CASSSRGGNEAFF; CDR3nt: TGCGCCAGCAGCTCCAGAGGAGGGAATGAGGCTTTCTTT